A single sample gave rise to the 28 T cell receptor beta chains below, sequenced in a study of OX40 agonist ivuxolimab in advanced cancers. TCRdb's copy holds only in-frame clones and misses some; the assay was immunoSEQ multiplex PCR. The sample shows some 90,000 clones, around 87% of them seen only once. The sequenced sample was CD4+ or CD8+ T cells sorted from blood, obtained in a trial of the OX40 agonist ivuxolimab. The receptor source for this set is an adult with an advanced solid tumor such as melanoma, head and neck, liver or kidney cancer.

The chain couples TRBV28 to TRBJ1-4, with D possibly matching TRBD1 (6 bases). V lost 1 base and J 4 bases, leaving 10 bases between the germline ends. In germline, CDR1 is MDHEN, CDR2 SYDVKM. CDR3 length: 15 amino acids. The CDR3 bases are TGTGCCAGCAGTTTATATCGAGGGGGTAATGAAAAACTGTTTTTT. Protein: CASSLYRGGNEKLFF.

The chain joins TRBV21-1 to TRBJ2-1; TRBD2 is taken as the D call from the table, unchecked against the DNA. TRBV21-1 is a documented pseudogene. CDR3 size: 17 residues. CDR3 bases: TGTGCCAGCAGCGGTCGAAGAGGGAAGAGCTCCTACAATGAGCAGTTCTTC. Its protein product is CASSGRRGKSSYNEQFF.

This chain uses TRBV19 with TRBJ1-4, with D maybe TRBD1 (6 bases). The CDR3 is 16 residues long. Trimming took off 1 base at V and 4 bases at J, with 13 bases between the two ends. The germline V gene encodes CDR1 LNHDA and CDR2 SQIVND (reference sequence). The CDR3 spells CASSIAQGFGNEKLFF. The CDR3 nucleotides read TGTGCCAGTAGTATAGCCCAGGGGTTCGGTAATGAAAAACTGTTTTTT.

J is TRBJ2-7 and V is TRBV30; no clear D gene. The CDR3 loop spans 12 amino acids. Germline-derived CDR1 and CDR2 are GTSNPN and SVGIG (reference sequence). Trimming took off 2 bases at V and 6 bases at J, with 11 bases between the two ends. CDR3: CAWSPTAVEQYF. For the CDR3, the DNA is TGTGCCTGGAGTCCCACGGCGGTCGAGCAGTACTTC.

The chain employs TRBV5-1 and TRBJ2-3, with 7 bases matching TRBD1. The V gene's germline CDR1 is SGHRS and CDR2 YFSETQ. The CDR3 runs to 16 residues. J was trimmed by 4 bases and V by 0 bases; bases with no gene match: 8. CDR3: CASSLERNRGADTQYF. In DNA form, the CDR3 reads TGCGCCAGCAGCTTGGAAAGAAACAGGGGAGCAGATACGCAGTATTTT.

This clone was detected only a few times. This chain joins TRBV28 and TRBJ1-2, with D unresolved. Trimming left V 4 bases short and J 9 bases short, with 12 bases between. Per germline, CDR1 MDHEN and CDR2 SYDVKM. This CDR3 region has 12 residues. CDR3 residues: CASSWGEFRYTF. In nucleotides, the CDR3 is TGTGCCAGCAGTTGGGGAGAATTTCGCTACACCTTC.

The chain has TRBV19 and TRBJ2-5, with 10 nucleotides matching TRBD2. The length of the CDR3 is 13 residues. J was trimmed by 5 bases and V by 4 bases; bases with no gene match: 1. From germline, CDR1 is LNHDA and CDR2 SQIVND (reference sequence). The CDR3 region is CASSSSGRETQYF. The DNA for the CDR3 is TGTGCCAGTAGTAGTAGCGGGAGGGAGACCCAGTACTTC.

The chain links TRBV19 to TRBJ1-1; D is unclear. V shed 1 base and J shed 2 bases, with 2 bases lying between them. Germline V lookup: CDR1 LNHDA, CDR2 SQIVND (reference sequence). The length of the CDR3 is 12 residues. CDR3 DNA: TGTGCCAGTAGTATAGGCAACACTGAAGCTTTCTTT. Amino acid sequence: CASSIGNTEAFF.

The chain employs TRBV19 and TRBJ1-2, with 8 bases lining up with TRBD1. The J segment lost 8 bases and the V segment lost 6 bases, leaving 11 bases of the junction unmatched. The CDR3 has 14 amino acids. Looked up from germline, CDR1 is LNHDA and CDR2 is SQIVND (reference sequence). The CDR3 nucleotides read TGTGCCAGTAGCGTTCAGGGGGCTCGCGGCGGCTACACCTTC. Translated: CASSVQGARGGYTF.

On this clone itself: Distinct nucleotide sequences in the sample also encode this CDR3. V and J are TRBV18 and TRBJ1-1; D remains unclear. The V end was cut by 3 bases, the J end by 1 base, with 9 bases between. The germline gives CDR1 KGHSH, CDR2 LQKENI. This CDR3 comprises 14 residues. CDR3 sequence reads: CASSPIGRNTEAFF. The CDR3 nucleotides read TGTGCCAGCTCACCCATAGGGCGGAACACTGAAGCTTTCTTT. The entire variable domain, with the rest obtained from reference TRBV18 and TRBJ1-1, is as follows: NAGVMQNPRHLVRRRGQEARLRCSPMKGHSHVYWYRQLPEEGLKFMVYLQKENIIDESGMPKERFSAEFPKEGPSILRIQQVVRGDSAAYFCASSPIGRNTEAFFGQGTRLTVV.

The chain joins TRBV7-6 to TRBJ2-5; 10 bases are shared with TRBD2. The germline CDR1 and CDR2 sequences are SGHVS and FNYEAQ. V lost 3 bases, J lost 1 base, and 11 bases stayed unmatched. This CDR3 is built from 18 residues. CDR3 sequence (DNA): TGTGCCAGCAGCTTCGCTAGCGGGAGTTGGGCCCTCCAAGAGACCCAGTACTTC. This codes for CASSFASGSWALQETQYF.

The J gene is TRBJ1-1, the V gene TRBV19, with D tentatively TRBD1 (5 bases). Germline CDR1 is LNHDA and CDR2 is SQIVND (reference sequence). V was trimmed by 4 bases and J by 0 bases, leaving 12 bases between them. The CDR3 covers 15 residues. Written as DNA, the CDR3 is TGTGCCAGTAGTAAGGACCGGGACCTGAACACTGAAGCTTTCTTT. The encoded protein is CASSKDRDLNTEAFF.

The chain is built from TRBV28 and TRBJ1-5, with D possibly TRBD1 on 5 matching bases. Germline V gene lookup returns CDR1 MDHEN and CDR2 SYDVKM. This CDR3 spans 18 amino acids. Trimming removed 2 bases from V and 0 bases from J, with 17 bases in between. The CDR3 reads CASSLSFGTDYSNQPQHF. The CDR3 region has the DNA TGTGCCAGCAGTTTAAGCTTTGGGACCGATTATAGCAATCAGCCCCAGCATTTT.

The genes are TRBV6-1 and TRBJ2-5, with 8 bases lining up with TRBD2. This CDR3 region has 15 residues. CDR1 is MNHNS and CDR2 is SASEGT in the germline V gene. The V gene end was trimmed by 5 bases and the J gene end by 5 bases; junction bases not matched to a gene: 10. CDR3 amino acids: CASSQTGGAWETQYF. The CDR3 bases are TGTGCCAGCAGTCAAACGGGGGGGGCATGGGAGACCCAGTACTTC.

CDR3 sequence: CASSRITGAGNTIYF. The CDR3 DNA sequence: TGTGCCAGCAGCCGAATCACAGGGGCTGGAAACACCATATATTTT. The chain has TRBV4-2 and TRBJ1-3; 7 bases are a match to TRBD1. The trim removed 4 bases at V and 2 bases at J, leaving 5 bases unmatched. CDR3 size: 15 residues. Per germline, CDR1 LGHNA and CDR2 YNFKEQ.

The CDR3 DNA follows: TGTGCCAGCAGCGTTAGCTACGGAACCTACGAGCAGTACTTC. Its translation: CASSVSYGTYEQYF. The genes are TRBV9 and TRBJ2-7; D not certain. The CDR3 length is 14 residues. CDR1 is SGDLS, CDR2 YYNGEE, per germline. Trimming left V 2 bases short and J 2 bases short, with 11 bases between.

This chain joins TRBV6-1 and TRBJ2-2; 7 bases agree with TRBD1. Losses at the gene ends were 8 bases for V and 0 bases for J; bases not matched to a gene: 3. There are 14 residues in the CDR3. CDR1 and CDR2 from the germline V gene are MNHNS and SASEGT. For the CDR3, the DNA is TGTGCCAGCCCCGGGACAGCGAACACCGGGGAGCTGTTTTTT. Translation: CASPGTANTGELFF.

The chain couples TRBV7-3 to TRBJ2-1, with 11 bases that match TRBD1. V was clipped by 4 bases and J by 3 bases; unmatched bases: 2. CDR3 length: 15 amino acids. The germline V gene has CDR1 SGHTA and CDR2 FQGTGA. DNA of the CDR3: TGTGCCAGCAGCTCCGGGACAGGGGGCTACAATGAGCAGTTCTTC. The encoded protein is CASSSGTGGYNEQFF.

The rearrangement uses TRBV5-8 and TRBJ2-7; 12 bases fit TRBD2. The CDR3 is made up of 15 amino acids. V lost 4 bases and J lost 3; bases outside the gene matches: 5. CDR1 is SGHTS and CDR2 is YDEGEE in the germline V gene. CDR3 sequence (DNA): TGTGCCAGCAGCGCCGGGACTAGCGGGCACTACGAGCAGTACGTC. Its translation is CASSAGTSGHYEQYV.

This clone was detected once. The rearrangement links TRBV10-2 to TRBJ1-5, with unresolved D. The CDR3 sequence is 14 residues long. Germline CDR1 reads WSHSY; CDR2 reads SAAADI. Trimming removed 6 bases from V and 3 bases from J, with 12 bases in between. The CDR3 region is CASRAGRYNQPQHF. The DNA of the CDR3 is TGCGCCAGCAGAGCCGGGAGATACAATCAGCCCCAGCATTTT.

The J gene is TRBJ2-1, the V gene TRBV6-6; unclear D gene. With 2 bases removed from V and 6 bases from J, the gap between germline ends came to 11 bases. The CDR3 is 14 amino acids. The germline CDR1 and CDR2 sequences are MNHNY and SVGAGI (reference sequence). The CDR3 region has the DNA TGTGCCAGCAGTTACCCGAGTGGAAGCAATGAGCAGTTCTTC. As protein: CASSYPSGSNEQFF.

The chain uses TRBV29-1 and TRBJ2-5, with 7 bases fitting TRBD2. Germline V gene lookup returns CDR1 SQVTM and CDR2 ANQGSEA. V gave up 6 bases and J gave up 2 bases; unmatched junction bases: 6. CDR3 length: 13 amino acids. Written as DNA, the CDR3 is TGCAGCGTCGCAGGACTAGGGCAAGAGACCCAGTACTTC. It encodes CSVAGLGQETQYF.

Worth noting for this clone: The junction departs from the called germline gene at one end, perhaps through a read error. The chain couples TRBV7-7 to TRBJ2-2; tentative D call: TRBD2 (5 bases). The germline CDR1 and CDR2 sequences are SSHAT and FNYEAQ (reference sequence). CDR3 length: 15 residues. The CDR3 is CASSPLGKHTGELFF. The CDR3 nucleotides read TGTGCTAGCAGCCCGCTCGGGAAACACACCGGGGAGCTGTTTTTT.

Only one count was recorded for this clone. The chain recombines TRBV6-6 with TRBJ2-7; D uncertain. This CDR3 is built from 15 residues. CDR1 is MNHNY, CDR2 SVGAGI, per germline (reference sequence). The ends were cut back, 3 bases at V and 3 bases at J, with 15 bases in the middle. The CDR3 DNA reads TGTGCCAGCAGTTATCCTTTGGACCAAGGCTACGAGCAGTACGTC. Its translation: CASSYPLDQGYEQYV.

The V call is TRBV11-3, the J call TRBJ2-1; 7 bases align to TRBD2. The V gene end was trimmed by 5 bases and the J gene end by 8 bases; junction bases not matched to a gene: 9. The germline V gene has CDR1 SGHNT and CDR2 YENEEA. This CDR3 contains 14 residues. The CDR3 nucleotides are TGTGCCAGCAGCGCCTCCGGCGGGAGTTATGAGCAGTTCTTC. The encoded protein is CASSASGGSYEQFF.

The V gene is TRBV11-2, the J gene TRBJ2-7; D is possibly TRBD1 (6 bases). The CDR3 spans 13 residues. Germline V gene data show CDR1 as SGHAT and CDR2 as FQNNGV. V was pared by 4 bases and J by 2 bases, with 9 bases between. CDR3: CASSWDTTYEQYV. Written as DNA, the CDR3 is TGTGCCAGCAGCTGGGACACGACCTACGAGCAGTACGTC.

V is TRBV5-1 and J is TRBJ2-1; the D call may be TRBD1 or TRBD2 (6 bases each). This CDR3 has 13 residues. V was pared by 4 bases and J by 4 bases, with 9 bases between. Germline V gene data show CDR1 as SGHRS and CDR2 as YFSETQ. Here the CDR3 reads CASSTGTYNEQFF. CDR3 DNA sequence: TGCGCCAGCAGCACAGGGACTTACAATGAGCAGTTCTTC.

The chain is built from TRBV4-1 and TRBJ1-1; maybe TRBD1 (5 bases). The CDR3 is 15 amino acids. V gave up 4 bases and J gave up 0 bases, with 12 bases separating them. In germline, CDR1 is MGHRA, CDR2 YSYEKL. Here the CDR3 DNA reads TGCGCCAGCAGCCCCCCGACAGACATGAACACTGAAGCTTTCTTT. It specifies CASSPPTDMNTEAFF.